The 5 T cell receptor beta chains below were found in one sample sequenced in a study of blood T cell repertoires in COVID-19. The table came from immunoSEQ multiplex PCR; TCRdb's copy has only in-frame clones and leaves some out. The sample has 50,000 to 85,000 clones, roughly 78% seen once. Specimen: peripheral blood. Receptors were obtained from a human donor in a cohort sampled during active COVID-19.

V and J are TRBV6-5 and TRBJ2-5, with 7 bases fitting TRBD1. With V trimmed by 7 bases and J by 0 bases, 2 bases remained unmatched. CDR1 and CDR2 from the germline V gene are MNHEY and SVGAGI. The CDR3 length is 13 residues. The CDR3 nucleotides read TGTGCCAGCACGGACAGGAACCAAGAGACCCAGTACTTC. This encodes CASTDRNQETQYF.

The chain combines TRBV4-1 with TRBJ2-5; D gene uncertain. The V end lost 3 bases, the J end lost 4 bases, and 12 bases lay between the germline ends. The CDR3 runs to 14 residues. The germline CDR1 and CDR2 sequences are MGHRA and YSYEKL. For the CDR3, the DNA is TGCGCCAGCAGCCAGCACCCGACGGGAGAGACCCAGTACTTC. Its translation is CASSQHPTGETQYF.

This clone showed up just once. V usage is TRBV28 and J usage is TRBJ1-2, with TRBD1 matching over 7 bases. The J segment lost 2 bases and the V segment lost 10 bases, leaving 7 bases of the junction unmatched. CDR3 length: 13 amino acids. Germline V gene sequence: CDR1 MDHEN, CDR2 SYDVKM. The CDR3 is CATAGQQNYGYTF. The CDR3 DNA follows: TGTGCCACCGCGGGACAGCAAAACTATGGCTACACCTTC.

The chain recombines TRBV28 with TRBJ2-3; maybe TRBD2 (5 bases). Looked up from germline, CDR1 is MDHEN and CDR2 is SYDVKM. V was trimmed by 1 base and J by 4 bases, leaving 21 bases between them. This CDR3 has 18 residues. The CDR3 region is CASSLLRAPSGSADTQYF. CDR3 nucleotide sequence: TGTGCCAGCAGTTTATTGCGGGCCCCGTCGGGGAGTGCAGATACGCAGTATTTT.

The gene calls are TRBV3-1 (or the pseudogene TRBV3-2) and TRBJ1-2; no definite D call. V was pared by 1 base and J by 8 bases, with 17 bases between. Germline V gives CDR1 LGHDT, CDR2 YNNKEL (reference sequence). The CDR3 consists of 15 residues. This CDR3 is CASSQGGGQPDGYTF. CDR3 DNA: TGTGCCAGCAGCCAAGGAGGAGGCCAACCTGACGGCTACACCTTC.